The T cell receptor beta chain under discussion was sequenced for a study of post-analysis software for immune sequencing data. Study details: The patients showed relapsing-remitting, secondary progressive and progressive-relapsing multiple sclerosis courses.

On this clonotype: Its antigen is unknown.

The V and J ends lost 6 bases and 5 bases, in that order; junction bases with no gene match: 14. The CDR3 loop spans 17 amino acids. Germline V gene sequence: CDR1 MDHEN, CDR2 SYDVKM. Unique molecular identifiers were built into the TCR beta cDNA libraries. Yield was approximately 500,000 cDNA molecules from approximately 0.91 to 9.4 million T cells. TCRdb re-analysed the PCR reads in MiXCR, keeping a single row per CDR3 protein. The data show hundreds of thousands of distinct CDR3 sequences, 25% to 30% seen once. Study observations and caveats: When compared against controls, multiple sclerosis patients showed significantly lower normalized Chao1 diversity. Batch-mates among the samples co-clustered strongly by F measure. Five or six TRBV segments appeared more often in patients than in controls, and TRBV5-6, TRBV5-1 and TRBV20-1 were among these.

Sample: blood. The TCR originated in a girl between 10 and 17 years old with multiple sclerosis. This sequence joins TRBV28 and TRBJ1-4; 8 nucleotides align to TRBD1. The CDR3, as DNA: TGTGCCAGCAGCGCTACAGGGGGTTACACCTTAAATGAAAAACTGTTTTTT. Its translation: CASSATGGYTLNEKLFF. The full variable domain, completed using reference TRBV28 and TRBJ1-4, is DVKVTQSSRYLVKRTGEKVFLECVQDMDHENMFWYRQDPGLGLRLIYFSYDVKMKEKGDIPEGYSVSREKKERFSLILESASTNQTSMYLCASSATGGYTLNEKLFFGSGTQLSVL.